The entry that follows covers one T cell receptor (beta chain) sequence. Its antigen is still unknown. This sample was included in a study of beta chain features in type 1 diabetes. Study-level points and caveats: Among patients with Type 1 diabetes, TCRB CDR3s were moderately but significantly shorter in every one of the four CD4+ subsets. At VDJ recombination sites, type 1 diabetes patients had fewer insertions and more deleted nucleotides. Across patients, naive, central memory and Treg TCRB repertoires exhibited apparently greater similarity than was observed across healthy donors.

Per donor, one heparinised blood draw averaged about 100 mL. The CDR3 covers 15 residues. J lost 0 bases, V lost 4 bases, and 2 bases had no gene match. From germline, CDR1 is SGHRS and CDR2 YFSETQ. Of the isolated RNA, all was reverse transcribed, and so the sequenced material was expressed TCRB transcripts. Here immunoSEQ multiplex PCR was the method, and the copy in TCRdb shows in-frame clones only, minus some. The repertoire holds hundreds of thousands of clones, with about an eighth as singletons. Material: naive CD4+ T cells from blood. The source is a man between 18 and 35 years old with type 1 diabetes. The chain is built from TRBV5-1 and TRBJ2-1; 9 nucleotides align to TRBD1. Here the CDR3 reads CASSNRGLSYNEQFF. DNA for the CDR3: TGCGCCAGCAGCAACAGGGGGCTCTCCTACAATGAGCAGTTCTTC.